These 17 T cell receptor beta chains were sequenced from one sample in a study of T cells after yellow fever vaccination. From the 5' RACE reads, TCRdb called clonotypes with MiXCR, one entry per CDR3 protein. This table holds around 310,000 distinct CDR3 sequences, over 3.5% found once. This specimen was PBMCs, taken 15 days after the yellow fever booster vaccination. These TCRs come from a man between 18 and 29 years old who received the YFV17D yellow fever vaccine.

Only a few counts were recorded for this clonotype. The V and J genes are TRBV20-1 and TRBJ1-6; TRBD1 aligns across 10 bases. The CDR3 length is 15 residues. Germline trimming cut 3 bases from V and 8 bases from J; bases unmatched to any gene: 7. Germline V gene sequence: CDR1 DFQATT, CDR2 SNEGSKA (reference sequence). CDR3 DNA sequence: TGCAGTGCTAGTCAAAGGGACAGGGGCTATTCACCCCTCCACTTT. This gives the protein CSASQRDRGYSPLHF.

This clonotype has just a few counts. The gene calls are TRBV12-3 or TRBV12-4 and TRBJ2-1; 12 positions match TRBD2. V was pared by 5 bases and J by 10 bases, with 9 bases of the junction left unmatched. The length of the CDR3 is 15 residues. The DNA of the CDR3 is TGTGCCAGCAGTCTAACTAGCGGGGGGCTGGGGGAGCAGTTCTTC. This codes for CASSLTSGGLGEQFF.

This clonotype was picked up many times. This chain links TRBV4-1 with TRBJ1-1; possibly TRBD1 for D (5 bases). The CDR3 consists of 16 residues. CDR1 is MGHRA and CDR2 is YSYEKL in the germline V gene. Trimming pared 0 bases from V and 1 base from J, leaving 12 bases between. CDR3 coding DNA: TGCGCCAGCAGCCAAGATCCGGGGACTCAGAACACTGAAGCTTTCTTT. This translates into CASSQDPGTQNTEAFF.

The chain combines TRBV5-8 with TRBJ1-6, with 7 bases aligning to TRBD1. The J segment lost 4 bases and the V segment lost 0 bases, leaving 7 bases of the junction unmatched. The CDR3 spans 17 residues. In germline, CDR1 is SGHTS, CDR2 YDEGEE. CDR3 in DNA: TGTGCCAGCAGCTTGGCCTTCGGGACAGATTATAATTCACCCCTCCACTTT. Encoded protein: CASSLAFGTDYNSPLHF.

This clonotype came up a few times. The chain employs TRBV4-1 and TRBJ1-2; D may be TRBD1 (5 bases). This CDR3 has 15 amino acids. V was clipped by 0 bases and J by 8 bases, with 16 bases between them. CDR1 MGHRA and CDR2 YSYEKL come from the germline V gene. CDR3 region: CASSQDQAGGRGYTF. The CDR3 DNA reads as TGCGCCAGCAGCCAAGATCAGGCGGGGGGACGGGGCTACACCTTC.

This clonotype occurred a few times. This rearrangement joins TRBV7-3 to TRBJ2-1; weak D call: TRBD2 (6 bases). CDR1 is SGHTA, CDR2 FQGTGA, per germline. This CDR3 spans 16 amino acids. V gave up 2 bases and J gave up 4 bases, with 15 bases separating them. The CDR3 loop is CASSLGTSALYNEQFF. The CDR3 nucleotides are TGTGCCAGCAGCTTAGGGACTTCTGCCCTTTACAATGAGCAGTTCTTC.

This clonotype was detected many times. The chain is built from TRBV24-1 and TRBJ1-5, with D possibly TRBD1 on 5 matching bases. This CDR3 spans 18 amino acids. V was pared by 2 bases and J by 4 bases, with 20 bases between. The germline gives CDR1 KGHDR, CDR2 SFDVKD. CDR3 coding DNA: TGTGCCACCAGTGATTGGTGGCAGGGAAATTTTTGGAATCAGCCCCAGCATTTT. Its translation: CATSDWWQGNFWNQPQHF.

This clonotype was recorded many times. The chain has TRBV7-9 and TRBJ2-7; maybe TRBD2 (7 bases). Trimming shortened V by 5 bases and J by 3 bases, and 14 bases separated the two germline ends. The CDR3 has 14 amino acids. Looked up from germline, CDR1 is SEHNR and CDR2 is FQNEAQ (reference sequence). The CDR3 reads CASSLRGAFYEQYF. CDR3 coding DNA: TGTGCCAGCAGCCTTCGGGGGGCCTTCTACGAGCAGTACTTC. The whole variable domain, remainder taken from reference TRBV7-9 and TRBJ2-7, is DTGVSQNPRHKITKRGQNVTFRCDPISEHNRLYWYRQTLGQGPEFLTYFQNEAQLEKSRLLSDRFSAERPKGSFSTLEIQRTEQGDSAMYLCASSLRGAFYEQYFGPGTRLTVT.

This clonotype was detected only a few times. The genes are TRBV7-2 and TRBJ2-4; unclear D gene. The V gene lost 5 bases and the J gene lost 0 bases, with 8 bases spanning the gap. The germline V gene encodes CDR1 SGHTA and CDR2 FQGNSA. The CDR3 sequence is 14 residues long. The CDR3 sequence: CASSPPPAKNIQYF. The CDR3 DNA reads TGTGCCAGCAGCCCTCCCCCAGCCAAAAACATTCAGTACTTC. Full variable domain (rest looked up from reference TRBV7-2 and TRBJ2-4): GAGVSQSPSNKVTEKGKDVELRCDPISGHTALYWYRQSLGQGLEFLIYFQGNSAPDKSGLPSDRFSAERTGGSVSTLTIQRTQQEDSAVYLCASSPPPAKNIQYFGAGTRLSVL.

This clonotype appeared many times. The gene calls are TRBV6-5 and TRBJ2-2; possible D gene TRBD2, 6 bases. With 8 bases removed from V and 1 base from J, the gap between germline ends came to 11 bases. The CDR3 is 14 amino acids. Germline V gives CDR1 MNHEY, CDR2 SVGAGI. The CDR3, as DNA: TGTGCCAGCGCGGTGGGGGGGAACACCGGGGAGCTGTTTTTT. It translates to CASAVGGNTGELFF.

The gene calls are TRBV5-1 and TRBJ1-1; a weak D match, TRBD1 (5 bases). V was trimmed by 2 bases and J by 7 bases, leaving 15 bases between them. CDR1 and CDR2 from the germline V gene are SGHRS and YFSETQ. The CDR3 runs to 14 residues. The CDR3 DNA sequence: TGCGCCAGCAGCTTAGTTTTAGGGACGAATGAAGCTTTCTTT. Encoded protein: CASSLVLGTNEAFF.

The chain has TRBV20-1 and TRBJ1-1; TRBD1 agrees at 10 bases. The CDR3 runs 14 residues. CDR1 is DFQATT and CDR2 is SNEGSKA in the germline V gene (reference sequence). Trimming took 5 bases from V and 1 from J; bases not matched to a gene: 4. The CDR3 DNA follows: TGCAGTGCTCGACAGGGGGCCAAGAACACTGAAGCTTTCTTT. Protein sequence: CSARQGAKNTEAFF.

This clonotype was detected many times. The rearrangement joins TRBV7-9 to TRBJ1-5, with D unresolved. V lost 0 bases to trimming and J lost 2 bases, with 2 bases between them. Germline assignment: CDR1 SEHNR and CDR2 FQNEAQ (reference sequence). This CDR3 comprises 13 residues. CDR3 region: CASSLARNQPQHF. The CDR3 DNA sequence: TGTGCCAGCAGCTTAGCGCGCAATCAGCCCCAGCATTTT. Combining the CDR3 with reference TRBV7-9 and TRBJ1-5 gives the whole variable domain DTGVSQNPRHKITKRGQNVTFRCDPISEHNRLYWYRQTLGQGPEFLTYFQNEAQLEKSRLLSDRFSAERPKGSFSTLEIQRTEQGDSAMYLCASSLARNQPQHFGDGTRLSIL.

This clonotype was detected only a few times. The chain is built from TRBV5-5 and TRBJ2-2, with D maybe TRBD2 (5 bases). This CDR3 spans 15 amino acids. Germline CDR1 and CDR2: SGHKS and YYEKEE (reference sequence). V gave up 4 bases and J gave up 4 bases, with 14 bases separating them. In DNA, the CDR3 is TGTGCCAGCAGCCCGAGGCCGGGGAGCACCGGGGAGCTGTTTTTT. It yields the protein CASSPRPGSTGELFF. The variable domain in full, completed from reference TRBV5-5 and TRBJ2-2, reads DAGVTQSPTHLIKTRGQQVTLRCSPISGHKSVSWYQQVLGQGPQFIFQYYEKEERGRGNFPDRFSARQFPNYSSELNVNALLLGDSALYLCASSPRPGSTGELFFGEGSRLTVL.

In this sample, this clonotype turned up many times. V and J are TRBV20-1 and TRBJ1-5, with D unresolved. Trimming pared 0 bases from V and 0 bases from J, leaving 12 bases between. The CDR3 sequence is 16 residues long. The germline V gene encodes CDR1 DFQATT and CDR2 SNEGSKA (reference sequence). The CDR3 nucleotides read TGCAGTGCTAGAGATGAAGACGGGTATAGCAATCAGCCCCAGCATTTT. Its protein product is CSARDEDGYSNQPQHF.

In this sample, this clonotype turned up many times. The rearrangement uses TRBV7-2 and TRBJ1-6, with D perhaps matching TRBD1 (5 bases). Germline assignment: CDR1 SGHTA and CDR2 FQGNSA. The CDR3 has 13 amino acids. V lost 5 bases, J lost 10 bases, and 12 bases lay in between. Written as DNA, the CDR3 is TGTGCCAGCAGCCCCGGGACCGGGTCACCCCTCCACTTT. Residues: CASSPGTGSPLHF.

The CDR3 sequence: CAWRKRGLGDYGYTF. The CDR3 coding sequence is TGTGCCTGGAGGAAGAGGGGGCTCGGAGACTATGGCTACACCTTC. The chain employs TRBV30 and TRBJ1-2; TRBD1 matches at 7 bases. The CDR3 is made up of 15 amino acids. Germline CDR1 and CDR2: GTSNPN and SVGIG (reference sequence). V was clipped by 3 bases and J by 3 bases; unmatched bases: 10.